This T cell receptor beta chain was identified during a study of T cell changes during pregnancy in multiple sclerosis. Assay: immunoSEQ multiplex PCR; the TCRdb copy retains only in-frame clones and omits some. The repertoire holds nearly 70,000 clones, with about 91% as singletons. CDR3 length: 16 amino acids. Per the germline V gene, CDR1 is SGHRS and CDR2 is YFSETQ. With 0 bases removed from V and 0 bases from J, the gap between germline ends came to 11 bases. This sample comprised peripheral blood, obtained in the second trimester of pregnancy. The sequence came from a female donor in good health, enrolled as a control in a pregnancy study. V and J are TRBV5-1 and TRBJ2-3, with no clear D. CDR3 nucleotides: TGCGCCAGCAGCTTGGTGGGCACCTCTAGCACAGATACGCAGTATTTT. Its protein product is CASSLVGTSSTDTQYF. Filled out from reference TRBV5-1 and TRBJ2-3, the complete variable domain reads KAGVTQTPRYLIKTRGQQVTLSCSPISGHRSVSWYQQTPGQGLQFLFEYFSETQRNKGNFPGRFSGRQFSNSRSEMNVSTLELGDSALYLCASSLVGTSSTDTQYFGPGTRLTVL.